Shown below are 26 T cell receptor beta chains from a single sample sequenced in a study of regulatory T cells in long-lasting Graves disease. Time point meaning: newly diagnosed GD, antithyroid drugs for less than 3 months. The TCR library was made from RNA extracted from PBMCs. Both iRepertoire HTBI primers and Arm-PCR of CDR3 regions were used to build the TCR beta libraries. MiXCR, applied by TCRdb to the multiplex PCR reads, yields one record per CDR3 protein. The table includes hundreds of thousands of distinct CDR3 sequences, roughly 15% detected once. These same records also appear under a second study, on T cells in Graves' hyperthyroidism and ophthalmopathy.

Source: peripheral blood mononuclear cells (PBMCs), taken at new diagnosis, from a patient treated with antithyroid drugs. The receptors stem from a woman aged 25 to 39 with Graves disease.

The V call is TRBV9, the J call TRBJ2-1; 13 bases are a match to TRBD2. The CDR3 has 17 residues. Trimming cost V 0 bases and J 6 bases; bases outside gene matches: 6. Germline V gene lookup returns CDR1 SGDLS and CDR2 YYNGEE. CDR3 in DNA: TGTGCCAGCAGCGTAGCAGCGGGACTAGCGGGATCCAATGAGCAGTTCTTC. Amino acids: CASSVAAGLAGSNEQFF.

The CDR3 bases are TGTGCCAGCAGCCAAGACGCAGGGGGCGGCTATGGCTACACCTTC. Amino acid sequence: CASSQDAGGGYGYTF. The chain joins TRBV7-3 to TRBJ1-2; 8 nucleotides line up with TRBD1. V gave up 5 bases and J gave up 4 bases; unmatched junction bases: 9. Germline V gives CDR1 SGHTA, CDR2 FQGTGA. CDR3 length equals 15 residues.

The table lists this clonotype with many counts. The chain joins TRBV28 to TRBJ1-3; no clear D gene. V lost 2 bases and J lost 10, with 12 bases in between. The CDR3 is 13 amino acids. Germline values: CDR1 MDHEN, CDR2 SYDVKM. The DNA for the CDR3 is TGTGCCAGCAGTTTAATGAGGGAAGTTACCATATATTTT. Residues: CASSLMREVTIYF.

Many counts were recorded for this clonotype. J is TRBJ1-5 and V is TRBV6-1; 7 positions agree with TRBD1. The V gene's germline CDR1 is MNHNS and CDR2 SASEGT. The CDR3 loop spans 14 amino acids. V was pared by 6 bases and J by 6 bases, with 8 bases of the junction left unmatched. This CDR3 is CASSPGGGPQPQHF. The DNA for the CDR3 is TGTGCCAGCAGCCCAGGGGGGGGGCCTCAGCCCCAGCATTTT.

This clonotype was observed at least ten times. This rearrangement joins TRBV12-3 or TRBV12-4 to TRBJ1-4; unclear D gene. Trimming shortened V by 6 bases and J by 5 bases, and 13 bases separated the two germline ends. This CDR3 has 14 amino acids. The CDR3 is CASRIRGSNEKLFF. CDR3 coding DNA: TGTGCCAGCAGGATCCGGGGATCCAATGAAAAACTGTTTTTT.

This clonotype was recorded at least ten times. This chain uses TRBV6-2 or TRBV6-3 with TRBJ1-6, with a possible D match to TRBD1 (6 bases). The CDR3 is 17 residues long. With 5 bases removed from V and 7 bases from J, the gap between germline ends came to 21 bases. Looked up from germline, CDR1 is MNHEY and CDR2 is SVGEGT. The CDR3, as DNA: TGTGCCAGCAGTCGACTGTGGGGGGCCGGAGAGAATTCACCCCTCCACTTT. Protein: CASSRLWGAGENSPLHF.

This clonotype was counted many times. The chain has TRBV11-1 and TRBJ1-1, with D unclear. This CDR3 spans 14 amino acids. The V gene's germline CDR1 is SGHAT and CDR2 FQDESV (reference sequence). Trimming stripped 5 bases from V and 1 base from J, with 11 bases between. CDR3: CASSPRTANTEAFF. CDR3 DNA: TGTGCCAGCAGCCCCCGAACGGCGAACACTGAAGCTTTCTTT.

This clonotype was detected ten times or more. CDR3 coding DNA: TGTGCCAGCAGCGTAGGAGATATGAACACTGAAGCTTTCTTT. This sequence encodes CASSVGDMNTEAFF. This rearrangement joins TRBV9 to TRBJ1-1; unclear D gene. The CDR3 covers 14 residues. CDR1 and CDR2 from the germline V gene are SGDLS and YYNGEE. V was shortened by 0 bases and J by 0 bases, with 6 bases between the two germline ends.

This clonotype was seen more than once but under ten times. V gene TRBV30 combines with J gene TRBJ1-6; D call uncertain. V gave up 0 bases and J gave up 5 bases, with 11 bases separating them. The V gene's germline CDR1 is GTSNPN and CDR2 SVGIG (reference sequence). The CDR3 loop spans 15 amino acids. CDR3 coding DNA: TGTGCCTGGAGTGTACCCGACCTACATAATTCACCCCTCCACTTT. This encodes CAWSVPDLHNSPLHF.

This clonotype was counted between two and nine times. CDR3: CSAILRLNTGELFF. The CDR3 region has the DNA TGCAGTGCTATCCTTCGACTGAACACCGGGGAGCTGTTTTTT. This sequence joins TRBV20-1 and TRBJ2-2, with D hard to call. CDR3 length: 14 residues. V lost 4 bases to trimming and J lost 1 base, with 10 bases between them. Germline values: CDR1 DFQATT, CDR2 SNEGSKA (reference sequence).

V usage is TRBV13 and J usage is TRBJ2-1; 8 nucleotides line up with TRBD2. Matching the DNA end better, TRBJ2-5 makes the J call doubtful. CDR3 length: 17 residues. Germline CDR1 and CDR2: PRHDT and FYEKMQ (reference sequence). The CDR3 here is CASSLNMRVAGQETQYF. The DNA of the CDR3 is TGTGCCAGCAGCTTAAATATGAGGGTAGCGGGACAAGAGACCCAGTACTTC.

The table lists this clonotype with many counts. CDR3 nucleotides: TGTGCCAGCAGTGAAATGGAGGGCTACACCTTC. This encodes CASSEMEGYTF. The chain recombines TRBV2 with TRBJ1-2; D is unresolved. The CDR3 contains 11 residues. V was cut by 2 bases and J by 8 bases, with 6 bases left in between. CDR1 and CDR2 (germline): SNHLY, FYNNEI.

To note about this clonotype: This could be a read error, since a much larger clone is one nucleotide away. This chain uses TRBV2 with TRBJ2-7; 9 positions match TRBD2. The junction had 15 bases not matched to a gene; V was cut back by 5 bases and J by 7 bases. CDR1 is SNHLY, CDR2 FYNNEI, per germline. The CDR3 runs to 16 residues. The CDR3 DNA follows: TGTGCCAGCAGTTTTGGAGTAGCGGGAGTCTTAAATGAGCAGTACTTC. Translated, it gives CASSFGVAGVLNEQYF.

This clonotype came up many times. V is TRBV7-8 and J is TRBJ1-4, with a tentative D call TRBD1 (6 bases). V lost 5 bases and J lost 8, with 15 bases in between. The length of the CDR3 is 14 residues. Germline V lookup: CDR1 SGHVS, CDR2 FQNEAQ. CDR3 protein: CASSPRGGWEKLFF. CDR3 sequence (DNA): TGTGCCAGCAGCCCGAGAGGGGGTTGGGAAAAACTGTTTTTT.

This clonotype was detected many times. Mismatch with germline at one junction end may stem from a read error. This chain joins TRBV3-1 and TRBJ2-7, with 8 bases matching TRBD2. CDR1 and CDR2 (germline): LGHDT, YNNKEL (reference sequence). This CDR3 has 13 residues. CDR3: CASSHRGGRPTQF. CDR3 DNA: TGTGCCAGCAGCCACCGGGGCGGGAGGCCAACTCAATTC.

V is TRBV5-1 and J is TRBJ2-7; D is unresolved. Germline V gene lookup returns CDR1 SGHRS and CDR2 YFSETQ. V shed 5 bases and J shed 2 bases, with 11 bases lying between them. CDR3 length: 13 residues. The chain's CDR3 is CASRSLTTYEQYF. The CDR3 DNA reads TGCGCCAGCAGATCCCTAACAACCTACGAGCAGTACTTC.

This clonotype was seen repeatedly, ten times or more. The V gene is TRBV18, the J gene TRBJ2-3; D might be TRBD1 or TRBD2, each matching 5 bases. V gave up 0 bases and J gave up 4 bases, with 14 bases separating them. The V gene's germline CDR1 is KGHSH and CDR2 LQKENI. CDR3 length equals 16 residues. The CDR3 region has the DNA TGTGCCAGCTCACCACCGGGACGGCAGTCCTCAGATACGCAGTATTTT. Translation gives CASSPPGRQSSDTQYF.

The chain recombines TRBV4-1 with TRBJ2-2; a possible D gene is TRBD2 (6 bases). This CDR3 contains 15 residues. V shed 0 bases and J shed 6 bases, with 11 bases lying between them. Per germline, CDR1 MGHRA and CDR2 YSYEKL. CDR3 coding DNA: TGCGCCAGCAGCCAAGATCTCGCGGGGCCCGGGGAGCTGTTTTTT. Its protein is CASSQDLAGPGELFF.

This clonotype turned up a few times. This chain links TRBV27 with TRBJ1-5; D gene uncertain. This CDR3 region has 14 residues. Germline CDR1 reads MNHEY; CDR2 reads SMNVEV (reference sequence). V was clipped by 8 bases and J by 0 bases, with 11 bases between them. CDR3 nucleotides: TGTGCCAGCCTTCCTATTTTTAGCAATCAGCCCCAGCATTTT. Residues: CASLPIFSNQPQHF.

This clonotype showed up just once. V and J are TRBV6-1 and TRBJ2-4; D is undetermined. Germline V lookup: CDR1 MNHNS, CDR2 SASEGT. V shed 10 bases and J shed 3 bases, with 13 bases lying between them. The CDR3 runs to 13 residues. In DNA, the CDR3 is TGTGCCACTCGGCAAACGGGCAAAAACATTCAGTACTTC. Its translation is CATRQTGKNIQYF.

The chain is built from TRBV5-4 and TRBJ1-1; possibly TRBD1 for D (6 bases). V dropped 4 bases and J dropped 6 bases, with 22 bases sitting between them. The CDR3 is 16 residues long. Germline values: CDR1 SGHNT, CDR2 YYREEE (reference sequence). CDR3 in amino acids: CASSSSPGHADSEAFF. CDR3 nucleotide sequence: TGTGCCAGCAGCAGCAGTCCGGGACATGCGGACTCTGAAGCTTTCTTT.

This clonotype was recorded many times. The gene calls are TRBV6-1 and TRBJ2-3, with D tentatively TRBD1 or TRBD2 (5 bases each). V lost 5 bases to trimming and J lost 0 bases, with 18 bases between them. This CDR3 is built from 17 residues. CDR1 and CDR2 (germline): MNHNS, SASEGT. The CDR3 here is CASSPPPGWGSTDTQYF. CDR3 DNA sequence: TGTGCCAGCAGTCCTCCCCCAGGGTGGGGGAGCACAGATACGCAGTATTTT.

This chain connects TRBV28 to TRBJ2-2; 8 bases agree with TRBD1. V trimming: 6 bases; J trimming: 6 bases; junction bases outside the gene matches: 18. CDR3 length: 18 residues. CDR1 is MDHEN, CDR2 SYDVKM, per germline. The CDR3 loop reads CASRLEDRARRGSGELFF. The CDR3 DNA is TGTGCCAGCAGATTAGAGGACAGGGCCAGGCGAGGCTCCGGGGAGCTGTTTTTT.

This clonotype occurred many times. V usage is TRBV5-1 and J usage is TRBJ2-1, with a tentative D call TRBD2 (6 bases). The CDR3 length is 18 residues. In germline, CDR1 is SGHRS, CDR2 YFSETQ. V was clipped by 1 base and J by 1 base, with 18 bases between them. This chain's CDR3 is CASSLLPRWGDSYNEQFF. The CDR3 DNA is TGCGCCAGCAGCTTGCTCCCCCGGTGGGGGGATTCCTACAATGAGCAGTTCTTC. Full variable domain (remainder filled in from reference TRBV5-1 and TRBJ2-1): KAGVTQTPRYLIKTRGQQVTLSCSPISGHRSVSWYQQTPGQGLQFLFEYFSETQRNKGNFPGRFSGRQFSNSRSEMNVSTLELGDSALYLCASSLLPRWGDSYNEQFFGPGTRLTVL.

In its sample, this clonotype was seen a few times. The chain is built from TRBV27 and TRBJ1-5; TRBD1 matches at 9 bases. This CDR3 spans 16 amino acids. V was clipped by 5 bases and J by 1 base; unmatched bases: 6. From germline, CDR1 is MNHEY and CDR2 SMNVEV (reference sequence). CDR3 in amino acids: CASSASGTGSNQPQHF. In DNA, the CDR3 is TGTGCCAGCAGTGCCTCCGGGACAGGGAGCAATCAGCCCCAGCATTTT.

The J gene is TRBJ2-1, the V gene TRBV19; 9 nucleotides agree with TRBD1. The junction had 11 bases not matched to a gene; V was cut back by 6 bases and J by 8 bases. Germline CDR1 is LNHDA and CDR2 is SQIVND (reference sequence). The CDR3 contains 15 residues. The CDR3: CASRTTGGGSDEQFF. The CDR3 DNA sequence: TGTGCCAGTAGGACAACAGGGGGCGGTTCGGATGAGCAGTTCTTC.